One and the same sample provided the 15 T cell receptor beta chains below, sequenced in a study of shared T cell receptors in the human thymus. Method: immunoSEQ multiplex PCR; TCRdb's copy keeps in-frame clones and lacks some. The repertoire includes 650,000 to 950,000 clones, 80% to 90% of them detected once, and under 0.012% sits in the top ten. In addition, the sample was reused for a study of human thymus T cells.

Input material: thymocytes. All receptors come from a girl less than two years old with a congenital heart defect.

V gene TRBV18 combines with J gene TRBJ1-1; the D is unclear. There are 14 residues in the CDR3. CDR1 KGHSH and CDR2 LQKENI come from the germline V gene. V lost 2 bases and J lost 1, with 8 bases in between. The CDR3 nucleotides read TGTGCCAGCTCACCAGGCGGAGAGAACACTGAAGCTTTCTTT. This sequence encodes CASSPGGENTEAFF.

V is TRBV7-9 and J is TRBJ2-1; the match to TRBD2 covers 12 bases. Germline values: CDR1 SEHNR, CDR2 FQNEAQ (reference sequence). Trimming cost V 4 bases and J 9 bases; bases outside gene matches: 4. The CDR3 has 14 residues. The CDR3 is CASSYLAGGIEQFF. CDR3 DNA: TGTGCCAGCAGCTACCTAGCGGGGGGGATTGAGCAGTTCTTC.

The chain combines TRBV6-1 with TRBJ1-2; perhaps TRBD1 as D (5 bases). Between the trimmed V and J ends, which lost 1 base and 0 bases, there was a span of 15 bases. CDR1 is MNHNS, CDR2 SASEGT, per germline. The CDR3 length is 17 residues. CDR3 sequence reads: CASSEDPHGTSNYGYTF. CDR3 in DNA: TGTGCCAGCAGTGAAGACCCGCACGGGACTTCTAACTATGGCTACACCTTC.

V is TRBV5-8 and J is TRBJ1-2; D is unresolved. The CDR3 consists of 13 residues. Germline lookup yields CDR1 SGHTS and CDR2 YDEGEE. V lost 7 bases, J lost 8 bases, and 18 bases lay in between. CDR3 sequence reads: CASHRRDSKGYTF. CDR3 coding DNA: TGTGCCAGCCATAGACGGGATTCTAAAGGCTACACCTTC.

This clone was found once. The V and J genes are TRBV4-1 and TRBJ1-4, with D hard to call. Germline V CDR1 and CDR2: MGHRA, YSYEKL. V was pared by 0 bases and J by 11 bases, with 10 bases between. CDR3 length equals 13 residues. The CDR3 region has the DNA TGCGCCAGCAGCCAAGATGGGGAGAGGAAACTGTTTTTT. Translation: CASSQDGERKLFF.

The V call is TRBV10-3, the J call TRBJ2-7, with D perhaps matching TRBD1 (6 bases). Germline CDR1 ENHRY, CDR2 SYGVKD. V dropped 3 bases and J dropped 5 bases, with 20 bases sitting between them. The length of the CDR3 is 16 residues. The CDR3 nucleotides read TGTGCCATCAGTGAATCTCGGACAGACCTTTGGAACGAGCAGTACTTC. It encodes CAISESRTDLWNEQYF.

Worth noting for this clone: A read error may account for a junction end that differs from germline. The same CDR3 arises from other DNA sequences in this sample as well. V and J are TRBV27 and TRBJ1-6; perhaps TRBD1 as D (5 bases). The CDR3 consists of 15 residues. CDR1 is MNHEY and CDR2 is SMNVEV in the germline V gene (reference sequence). The CDR3: CASSFVGRKNSPLHF. Written as DNA, the CDR3 is TGTGCCAGCAGTTTCGTGGGGCGCAAAAATTCCCCCCTCCACTTT.

This clone was seen just once. V gene TRBV6-1 combines with J gene TRBJ1-5, with D unclear. In germline, CDR1 is MNHNS, CDR2 SASEGT. Trimming shortened V by 8 bases and J by 2 bases, and 10 bases separated the two germline ends. The CDR3 contains 13 residues. DNA for the CDR3: TGTGCCAGCTCCCGGGTCGGCAATCAGCCCCAGCATTTT. Translating gives CASSRVGNQPQHF.

This rearrangement joins TRBV28 to TRBJ1-1; 8 nucleotides match TRBD1. The CDR3 sequence is 17 residues long. Losses at the gene ends were 2 bases for V and 4 bases for J; bases not matched to a gene: 12. CDR1 and CDR2 from the germline V gene are MDHEN and SYDVKM. CDR3 loop: CASSLRGQGVGSTEAFF. The CDR3 DNA reads TGTGCCAGCAGTTTACGCGGACAGGGTGTAGGAAGCACTGAAGCTTTCTTT.

This chain joins TRBV9 and TRBJ1-6; weak D call: TRBD1 (6 bases). The germline V gene encodes CDR1 SGDLS and CDR2 YYNGEE. Trimming cost V 4 bases and J 6 bases, with 17 bases left between them. The CDR3 length is 16 residues. CDR3 nucleotides: TGTGCCAGCAGCCGGGACGTCAGGGGCGGTAATTCACCCCTCCACTTT. Translating it yields CASSRDVRGGNSPLHF.

This sequence joins TRBV20-1 and TRBJ2-2; unclear D gene. CDR3 size: 11 residues. V gave up 3 bases and J gave up 7 bases, with 6 bases separating them. Germline assignment: CDR1 DFQATT and CDR2 SNEGSKA (reference sequence). The CDR3 reads CSARGIGELFF. DNA for the CDR3: TGCAGTGCTAGGGGCATCGGGGAGCTGTTTTTT.

This clone was counted only a few times. The chain couples TRBV28 to TRBJ1-5; D gene unclear. The CDR3 is 16 residues long. V was pared by 4 bases and J by 3 bases, with 16 bases between. Germline values: CDR1 MDHEN, CDR2 SYDVKM. Here the CDR3 reads CASSSYPAQNNQPQHF. The CDR3 bases are TGTGCCAGCAGTTCCTACCCAGCACAGAACAATCAGCCCCAGCATTTT.

The chain uses TRBV7-2 and TRBJ1-2, with TRBD1 matching 7 bases. Germline CDR1 is SGHTA and CDR2 is FQGNSA. The CDR3 spans 17 residues. J lost 7 bases, V lost 0 bases, and 14 bases had no gene match. CDR3 amino acids: CASSLANHPPAGGGYTF. In DNA, the CDR3 is TGTGCCAGCAGCTTAGCGAACCACCCCCCGGCAGGGGGTGGCTACACCTTC.

V is TRBV27 and J is TRBJ1-6, with TRBD1 as a possible D gene (5 bases). The CDR3 covers 14 residues. From germline, CDR1 is MNHEY and CDR2 SMNVEV (reference sequence). Deletions cut 3 bases from V and 10 bases from J, with 13 bases between. The CDR3 DNA reads TGTGCCAGCAGTTTTAGGGGAACTGGATCACCCCTCCACTTT. This codes for CASSFRGTGSPLHF.

The chain recombines TRBV7-9 with TRBJ1-1; TRBD1 agrees at 7 bases. Germline V CDR1 and CDR2: SEHNR, FQNEAQ (reference sequence). The CDR3 is 14 amino acids. Trimming took 5 bases from V and 1 from J; bases not matched to a gene: 4. The CDR3 bases are TGTGCCAGCAGCCCCCGGGACAGGAACACTGAAGCTTTCTTT. Protein sequence: CASSPRDRNTEAFF.